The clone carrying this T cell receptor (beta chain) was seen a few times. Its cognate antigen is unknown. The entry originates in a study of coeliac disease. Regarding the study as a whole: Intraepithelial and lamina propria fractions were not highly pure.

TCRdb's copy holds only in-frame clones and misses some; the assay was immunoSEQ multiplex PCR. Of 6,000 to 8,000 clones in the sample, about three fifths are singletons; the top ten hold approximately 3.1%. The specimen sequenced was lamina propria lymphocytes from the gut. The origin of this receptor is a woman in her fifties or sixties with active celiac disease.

CDR3 loop: CASSLASYTDTQYF. The CDR3 DNA reads as TGTGCCAGCTCACTGGCCTCTTACACAGATACGCAGTATTTT. V is TRBV18 and J is TRBJ2-3; D is ambiguous. Germline CDR1 KGHSH, CDR2 LQKENI. The CDR3 length is 14 residues. Trimming removed 4 bases at V and 2 bases at J, with 10 bases between.